These 15 T cell receptor beta chains originate from one sample sequenced in a study of blood T cell repertoires in COVID-19. The table came from immunoSEQ multiplex PCR; TCRdb's copy has only in-frame clones and leaves some out. Counted here are about 320,000 clones, roughly 88% occurring once; the ten biggest clones make up 1.5% to 2%. Sample: peripheral blood. The source of these receptors is a woman between 45 and 65 years old with acute or convalescent COVID-19.

The chain employs TRBV25-1 and TRBJ1-1; a weak D match, TRBD1 (5 bases). Trimming stripped 6 bases from V and 3 bases from J, with 11 bases between. This CDR3 region has 13 residues. CDR1 and CDR2 (germline): MGHDK, SYGVNS. The CDR3 loop reads CASRARVYTEAFF. The CDR3 DNA follows: TGTGCCAGCAGGGCCAGGGTGTACACTGAAGCTTTCTTT.

The chain carries TRBV7-9 and TRBJ1-2; tentatively, D is TRBD1 (6 bases). The CDR3 is 14 residues long. CDR1 SEHNR and CDR2 FQNEAQ come from the germline V gene (reference sequence). V lost 10 bases, J lost 3 bases, and 18 bases lay in between. The CDR3 region is CAISASRGDYGYTF. The CDR3 DNA follows: TGTGCCATCTCAGCTAGCAGGGGTGACTATGGCTACACCTTC.

This chain joins TRBV27 and TRBJ2-1, with 10 positions matching TRBD2. The V gene end was trimmed by 10 bases and the J gene end by 6 bases; junction bases not matched to a gene: 9. CDR3 length equals 14 residues. Looked up from germline, CDR1 is MNHEY and CDR2 is SMNVEV (reference sequence). This chain's CDR3 is CATSSGRSSNEQFF. DNA of the CDR3: TGTGCCACCTCTAGCGGGAGAAGTAGCAATGAGCAGTTCTTC.

This clone was detected only a few times. This chain uses TRBV6-1 with TRBJ1-4; D might be TRBD1 (5 bases). From germline, CDR1 is MNHNS and CDR2 SASEGT. V was shortened by 0 bases and J by 15 bases, with 23 bases between the two germline ends. CDR3 length equals 16 residues. The DNA for the CDR3 is TGTGCCAGCAGTGAAGCAAGGCAGGGAAATTTAAACGGAGTGTTTTTT. Its protein product is CASSEARQGNLNGVFF.

The J gene is TRBJ2-1, the V gene TRBV7-2, with D maybe TRBD2 (6 bases). V was clipped by 5 bases and J by 3 bases, with 17 bases between them. This CDR3 region has 16 residues. CDR1 is SGHTA, CDR2 FQGNSA, per germline. DNA for the CDR3: TGTGCCAGCAGCGCACTCCCGGGACTGGGCTACAATGAGCAGTTCTTC. It specifies CASSALPGLGYNEQFF.

The rearrangement joins TRBV5-4 to TRBJ1-1; D is unclear. Per germline, CDR1 SGHNT and CDR2 YYREEE (reference sequence). The V end was cut by 4 bases, the J end by 1 base, with 11 bases between. The CDR3 runs 14 residues. CDR3 DNA: TGTGCCAGCAGCCCGGGAGCGGGGAACACTGAAGCTTTCTTT. As protein: CASSPGAGNTEAFF.

In this sample, this clone turned up once. The junction does not match germline at one end; this may be a read error. The rearrangement links TRBV28 to TRBJ2-7; 8 positions match TRBD1. In germline, CDR1 is MDHEN, CDR2 SYDVKM. The CDR3 is made up of 12 amino acids. CDR3 in amino acids: CASRLTGAPQNF. The CDR3, as DNA: TGTGCCAGCAGGCTGACAGGGGCCCCGCAGAACTTC.

The chain carries TRBV7-2 and TRBJ2-3, with 9 bases identical to TRBD2. The CDR3 length is 17 residues. The germline CDR1 and CDR2 sequences are SGHTA and FQGNSA. J gave up 2 bases and V 7 bases, and 13 bases lay outside the gene matches. The CDR3 DNA sequence: TGTGCCAGCACCCCGCGGGGGGGACTAGCCGTCACAGATACGCAGTATTTT. Residues: CASTPRGGLAVTDTQYF.

The rearrangement joins TRBV6-5 to TRBJ1-1; D unresolved. Germline V gene lookup returns CDR1 MNHEY and CDR2 SVGAGI. The CDR3 sequence is 16 residues long. V lost 0 bases and J lost 3, with 14 bases in between. CDR3 in amino acids: CASSYSGMVRDTEAFF. The CDR3 DNA is TGTGCCAGCAGTTACTCCGGCATGGTCCGGGACACTGAAGCTTTCTTT.

A single count supports this clone. This chain joins TRBV7-2 and TRBJ1-5; tentatively, D is TRBD1 (5 bases). The length of the CDR3 is 15 residues. Germline V gene data show CDR1 as SGHTA and CDR2 as FQGNSA. V was cut by 5 bases and J by 1 base, with 12 bases left in between. The CDR3 nucleotides read TGTGCCAGCAGCGCCGTGTCAGGGAGCAATCAGCCCCAGCATTTT. Translated: CASSAVSGSNQPQHF.

The gene calls are TRBV19 and TRBJ2-3; D not certain. This CDR3 spans 13 amino acids. Germline CDR1 and CDR2: LNHDA and SQIVND (reference sequence). V was shortened by 7 bases and J by 0 bases, with 8 bases between the two germline ends. CDR3: CASTYTSTDTQYF. DNA of the CDR3: TGTGCCAGTACGTACACGAGCACAGATACGCAGTATTTT.

This chain links TRBV5-1 with TRBJ2-5; 7 bases fit TRBD1. The length of the CDR3 is 16 residues. Germline CDR1 SGHRS, CDR2 YFSETQ. The junction had 11 bases not matched to a gene; V was cut back by 6 bases and J by 0 bases. Here the CDR3 reads CASIKGYRGDQETQYF. CDR3 DNA sequence: TGCGCCAGCATAAAGGGCTACAGGGGCGACCAAGAGACCCAGTACTTC.

The J gene is TRBJ1-4, the V gene TRBV4-3, with D hard to call. V lost 0 bases and J 0 bases, leaving 11 bases between the germline ends. Per the germline V gene, CDR1 is LGHNA and CDR2 is YSLEER. CDR3 size: 17 residues. The CDR3 loop is CASSQEPLSSTNEKLFF. In DNA, the CDR3 is TGCGCCAGCAGCCAAGAGCCGCTGAGTTCAACTAATGAAAAACTGTTTTTT.

V is TRBV3-1 (or the pseudogene TRBV3-2) and J is TRBJ2-7; 14 nucleotides match TRBD2. Germline V lookup: CDR1 LGHDT, CDR2 YNNKEL (reference sequence). J was trimmed by 1 base and V by 1 base; bases with no gene match: 9. The CDR3 is 19 amino acids. For the CDR3, the DNA is TGTGCCAGCAGCCAAGCCGGGACTAGCGGGAGTTGGCCTTCCTACGAGCAGTACTTC. It yields the protein CASSQAGTSGSWPSYEQYF.

The chain is built from TRBV6-1 and TRBJ2-3; possibly TRBD1 for D (5 bases). CDR1 MNHNS and CDR2 SASEGT come from the germline V gene. With 2 bases removed from V and 0 bases from J, the gap between germline ends came to 9 bases. This CDR3 spans 15 amino acids. As DNA, the CDR3 is TGTGCCAGCAGTGAATCAGACAGAAGCACAGATACGCAGTATTTT. Translated: CASSESDRSTDTQYF.